Presented here are 27 T cell receptor beta chains from one specimen sequenced in a study of T-cell memory formation after mild COVID-19. TCRdb itself ran the 5' RACE reads through MiXCR, one entry per CDR3 protein. The repertoire holds some 450,000 distinct CDR3 sequences, with 20% as singletons. Source material: PBMCs or a T cell subset sorted from them (not recorded which). The receptors derive from an adult woman who had mild COVID-19 (a few samples of this study predate the infection). Cell type and time point are not known.

This clonotype was seen a handful of times. The chain carries TRBV2 and TRBJ2-7, with 7 bases that match TRBD1. This CDR3 spans 14 amino acids. Germline CDR1 reads SNHLY; CDR2 reads FYNNEI. V lost 6 bases to trimming and J lost 0 bases; unmatched junction nucleotides: 5. The CDR3 spells CASRETGSSYEQYF. In nucleotides, the CDR3 is TGTGCCAGCAGGGAGACAGGGTCCTCCTACGAGCAGTACTTC.

This clonotype showed up just a few times. V and J are TRBV7-2 and TRBJ2-3; D gene ambiguous. Trimming took 4 bases from V and 2 from J, leaving 4 bases between them. Germline CDR1 reads SGHTA; CDR2 reads FQGNSA. This CDR3 comprises 12 residues. The CDR3 protein is CASSYYTDTQYF. The CDR3 DNA sequence: TGTGCCAGCAGCTATTACACAGATACGCAGTATTTT.

The sample holds many counts of this clonotype. This rearrangement joins TRBV4-1 to TRBJ2-5; 7 bases map to TRBD1. This CDR3 has 15 residues. The ends lost 4 bases at V and 7 bases at J; junction bases unmatched: 12. CDR1 and CDR2 from the germline V gene are MGHRA and YSYEKL. Here the CDR3 reads CASSRDRGTLGTQYF. DNA for the CDR3: TGCGCCAGCAGCCGGGACAGAGGTACCCTGGGGACCCAGTACTTC.

This clonotype was seen only a few times. CDR3 in amino acids: CASSESMSREDQPQHF. The CDR3 DNA reads as TGTGCCAGCAGTGAATCCATGTCAAGGGAGGATCAGCCCCAGCATTTT. The V and J genes are TRBV25-1 and TRBJ1-5; D remains unclear. The V gene's germline CDR1 is MGHDK and CDR2 SYGVNS. V lost 1 base and J lost 5, with 15 bases in between. The CDR3 is 16 amino acids.

The rearrangement joins TRBV7-9 to TRBJ2-4; possibly TRBD2 for D (5 bases). V lost 4 bases to trimming and J lost 4 bases, with 11 bases between them. This CDR3 spans 14 amino acids. The V gene's germline CDR1 is SEHNR and CDR2 FQNEAQ (reference sequence). The CDR3 DNA reads as TGTGCCAGCAGCTCCGGACGGGAAAAAAACATTCAGTACTTC. It codes for CASSSGREKNIQYF. Full variable domain (outside the CDR3, taken from reference TRBV7-9 and TRBJ2-4): DTGVSQNPRHKITKRGQNVTFRCDPISEHNRLYWYRQTLGQGPEFLTYFQNEAQLEKSRLLSDRFSAERPKGSFSTLEIQRTEQGDSAMYLCASSSGREKNIQYFGAGTRLSVL.

There are many counts of this clonotype. The chain joins TRBV20-1 to TRBJ1-2; D gene uncertain. This CDR3 has 12 residues. Germline V gene sequence: CDR1 DFQATT, CDR2 SNEGSKA (reference sequence). The V and J ends lost 5 bases and 7 bases respectively, with 14 bases between them. Written as DNA, the CDR3 is TGCAGTGCTTATGACGGCGCGGGTGGCTACACCTTC. Its protein product is CSAYDGAGGYTF.

V is TRBV20-1 and J is TRBJ1-6; D possibly corresponds to TRBD1 (5 bases). Germline V lookup: CDR1 DFQATT, CDR2 SNEGSKA (reference sequence). This CDR3 contains 14 residues. V was shortened by 6 bases and J by 8 bases, with 17 bases between the two germline ends. CDR3 amino acids: CSAGGGFSDSPLHF. The CDR3 DNA sequence: TGCAGTGCCGGGGGGGGGTTTTCGGATTCACCCCTCCACTTT.

This clonotype was counted only a few times. This chain connects TRBV5-1 to TRBJ2-5, with 13 bases identical to TRBD2. Unmatched junction bases numbered 5, after V lost 4 bases and J lost 5 bases. Germline values: CDR1 SGHRS, CDR2 YFSETQ. The CDR3 is 15 amino acids. The CDR3 sequence is CASSTGTSGAETQYF. Written as DNA, the CDR3 is TGCGCCAGCAGCACGGGGACTAGCGGGGCTGAGACCCAGTACTTC.

There are a few counts of this clonotype. This rearrangement joins TRBV4-3 to TRBJ2-1, with 11 bases matching TRBD2. The CDR3 extends over 18 amino acids. Germline V gene lookup returns CDR1 LGHNA and CDR2 YSLEER. V lost 0 bases and J lost 4; bases outside the gene matches: 8. This chain's CDR3 is CASSQDPSGTSGYNEQFF. The CDR3 nucleotides are TGCGCCAGCAGCCAAGACCCCTCCGGGACTAGCGGTTACAATGAGCAGTTCTTC.

Many counts were recorded for this clonotype. This rearrangement joins TRBV25-1 to TRBJ1-4, with D unresolved. CDR1 is MGHDK and CDR2 is SYGVNS in the germline V gene. The V and J ends lost 1 base and 7 bases respectively, with 13 bases between them. There are 15 residues in the CDR3. The CDR3 DNA is TGTGCCAGCAGTGAATTCGGTGGGGTGATTGAAAAACTGTTTTTT. Protein sequence: CASSEFGGVIEKLFF. The whole variable domain, filled in from reference TRBV25-1 and TRBJ1-4, reads EADIYQTPRYLVIGTGKKITLECSQTMGHDKMYWYQQDPGMELHLIHYSYGVNSTEKGDLSSESTVSRIRTEHFPLTLESARPSHTSQYLCASSEFGGVIEKLFFGSGTQLSVL.

This clonotype was seen more than once but under ten times. The chain combines TRBV12-3 or TRBV12-4 with TRBJ2-5; 9 positions agree with TRBD2. The CDR3 runs to 14 residues. V lost 5 bases to trimming and J lost 4 bases; unmatched junction nucleotides: 5. CDR3 in DNA: TGTGCCAGCAGTCCCCCTAGCGGGGTAGAGACCCAGTACTTC. It is translated as CASSPPSGVETQYF.

This clonotype has only a few counts. This chain connects TRBV29-1 to TRBJ2-5; possibly TRBD1 or TRBD2 for D (6 bases each). The CDR3 sequence is 12 residues long. Per the germline V gene, CDR1 is SQVTM and CDR2 is ANQGSEA. Trimming shortened V by 2 bases and J by 5 bases, and 9 bases separated the two germline ends. CDR3: CSVEWGAETQYF. DNA of the CDR3: TGCAGCGTTGAATGGGGGGCTGAGACCCAGTACTTC.

Here the CDR3 DNA reads TGTGCCAGCAGCCGACTAGCGGGCGGGGGAGATGAGCAGTTCTTC. This translates into CASSRLAGGGDEQFF. This chain connects TRBV6-2 or TRBV6-3 to TRBJ2-1, with 10 positions matching TRBD2. This CDR3 is built from 15 residues. Unmatched junction bases numbered 10, after V lost 6 bases and J lost 8 bases. Germline CDR1 MNHEY, CDR2 SVGEGT.

This clonotype was found a few times. The CDR3 protein is CASSSRTSNTGELFF. The CDR3 nucleotides read TGCGCCAGCAGCTCCCGGACGTCGAACACCGGGGAGCTGTTTTTT. The chain recombines TRBV5-1 with TRBJ2-2; D call uncertain. This CDR3 has 15 amino acids. The V end was cut by 3 bases, the J end by 0 bases, with 9 bases between. The germline gives CDR1 SGHRS, CDR2 YFSETQ.

This clonotype was seen only a few times. The rearrangement joins TRBV5-1 to TRBJ2-5; D is ambiguous. This CDR3 has 14 residues. From germline, CDR1 is SGHRS and CDR2 YFSETQ. Trimming shortened V by 0 bases and J by 3 bases, and 9 bases separated the two germline ends. CDR3 bases: TGCGCCAGCAGCTTGGCCTGGCTGGAAGAGACCCAGTACTTC. Protein sequence: CASSLAWLEETQYF. Combining the CDR3 with reference TRBV5-1 and TRBJ2-5 gives the whole variable domain KAGVTQTPRYLIKTRGQQVTLSCSPISGHRSVSWYQQTPGQGLQFLFEYFSETQRNKGNFPGRFSGRQFSNSRSEMNVSTLELGDSALYLCASSLAWLEETQYFGPGTRLLVL.

This clonotype was detected a few times. J is TRBJ2-4 and V is TRBV15; 9 positions match TRBD2. The length of the CDR3 is 18 residues. Germline assignment: CDR1 LNHNV and CDR2 YYDKDF (reference sequence). V was clipped by 0 bases and J by 3 bases; unmatched bases: 9. CDR3 loop: CATSRELAGFFGKNIQYF. The CDR3 DNA is TGTGCCACCAGCAGAGAGCTAGCGGGATTCTTCGGCAAAAACATTCAGTACTTC.

The table lists this clonotype with a count of one. This sequence joins TRBV6-5 and TRBJ1-4; 9 bases are shared with TRBD1. Germline-derived CDR1 and CDR2 are MNHEY and SVGAGI. The CDR3 extends over 15 amino acids. The ends lost 5 bases at V and 1 base at J; junction bases unmatched: 2. CDR3 residues: CASSKGQGTNEKLFF. The CDR3 coding sequence is TGTGCCAGCAGTAAGGGACAGGGAACTAATGAAAAACTGTTTTTT.

The chain combines TRBV5-1 with TRBJ2-3; 7 positions match TRBD1. The CDR3 totals 15 residues. The V segment lost 4 bases and the J segment 2 bases; nucleotides outside the gene matches: 7. Germline-derived CDR1 and CDR2 are SGHRS and YFSETQ. The CDR3 here is CASSPQGTATDTQYF. The CDR3 DNA reads TGCGCCAGCAGCCCCCAGGGGACAGCCACAGATACGCAGTATTTT.

The chain links TRBV25-1 to TRBJ1-2; D is perhaps TRBD1 (5 bases). In germline, CDR1 is MGHDK, CDR2 SYGVNS. V lost 3 bases and J lost 3, with 8 bases in between. The CDR3 runs to 13 residues. This CDR3 is CASSEWTHYGYTF. The CDR3 nucleotides are TGTGCCAGCAGTGAGTGGACACACTATGGCTACACCTTC.

This clonotype has only a few counts. The V gene is TRBV24-1, the J gene TRBJ2-4; D possibly uses TRBD1 or TRBD2 (6 bases each). Germline-derived CDR1 and CDR2 are KGHDR and SFDVKD. The germline V and J ends were trimmed by 3 bases and 9 bases, with 14 bases remaining between them. CDR3 size: 14 residues. The CDR3 sequence: CATSDGGQGGIQYF. The CDR3 DNA follows: TGTGCCACCAGTGATGGGGGGCAGGGAGGCATTCAGTACTTC.

This rearrangement joins TRBV7-8 to TRBJ1-1, with 7 bases fitting TRBD1. The trim removed 6 bases at V and 5 bases at J, leaving 6 bases unmatched. The CDR3 is 13 residues long. Germline CDR1 reads SGHVS; CDR2 reads FQNEAQ. CDR3 residues: CASRQGGMTEAFF. As DNA, the CDR3 is TGTGCCAGCAGACAAGGGGGCATGACTGAAGCTTTCTTT.

This chain uses TRBV9 with TRBJ2-7; no clear D. The V end was cut by 0 bases, the J end by 0 bases, with 10 bases between. CDR3 length equals 15 residues. The V gene's germline CDR1 is SGDLS and CDR2 YYNGEE. The CDR3 DNA sequence: TGTGCCAGCAGCGTAGCCCCCACGAGCTCCTACGAGCAGTACTTC. Its translation: CASSVAPTSSYEQYF.

The chain carries TRBV5-1 and TRBJ1-3; the D is unclear. The V end lost 0 bases, the J end lost 2 bases, and 9 bases lay between the germline ends. CDR1 and CDR2 (germline): SGHRS, YFSETQ. The CDR3 contains 15 residues. The CDR3 is CASSLDGEPGNTIYF. CDR3 nucleotide sequence: TGCGCCAGCAGCTTGGACGGAGAGCCTGGAAACACCATATATTTT.

The rearrangement joins TRBV7-8 to TRBJ2-3; tentatively, D is TRBD1 (5 bases). V lost 1 base, J lost 1 base, and 18 bases lay in between. Per the germline V gene, CDR1 is SGHVS and CDR2 is FQNEAQ. The CDR3 has 18 residues. CDR3 region: CASSLDRSQVTGTDTQYF. CDR3 DNA: TGTGCCAGCAGCTTAGACAGGTCCCAGGTTACGGGCACAGATACGCAGTATTTT.

This clonotype was seen once. V and J are TRBV12-3 or TRBV12-4 and TRBJ2-3; 11 bases are shared with TRBD2. After removal of 5 bases from V and 0 bases from J, the junction contained 10 bases not matched to a gene. This CDR3 is 18 amino acids long. The CDR3 DNA is TGTGCCAGCAGTGGGGGACTAGCGGAGACAATAAGCACAGATACGCAGTATTTT. Its protein is CASSGGLAETISTDTQYF.

The rearrangement uses TRBV20-1 and TRBJ2-2; 11 bases are shared with TRBD2. The CDR3 is 16 amino acids. With V trimmed by 0 bases and J by 6 bases, 6 bases remained unmatched. The germline gives CDR1 DFQATT, CDR2 SNEGSKA (reference sequence). The CDR3 protein is CSARDGTSGESGELFF. In nucleotides, the CDR3 is TGCAGTGCTAGAGACGGGACTAGCGGAGAATCCGGGGAGCTGTTTTTT.

This clonotype turned up a few times. The chain links TRBV6-5 to TRBJ2-3; 9 positions match TRBD1. Trimming took 7 bases from V and 3 from J; bases not matched to a gene: 8. Germline V lookup: CDR1 MNHEY, CDR2 SVGAGI. The CDR3 covers 15 residues. The CDR3 DNA reads TGTGCCAGCACCTCCGGGACAGGGATGACAGATACGCAGTATTTT. It codes for CASTSGTGMTDTQYF.